Below are 2 T cell receptor beta chains sequenced from a single sample in a study of CD8+CD57+ T cells in acquired aplastic anemia (dated 2018 in TCRdb). The run used an Illumina HiSeq 2000. TCR beta VDJ combination and CDR3 sequence profiling used genomic DNA as the template. In-frame beta chains were kept once TCRdb had trimmed the public reads at Q25 with fastp and called clones with MiXCR. All rows with the same CDR3 protein become a single entry with the most common DNA and genes. In all, the sample holds some 170,000 distinct CDR3 sequences, and about 48% of those were seen once. Jointly, the top ten make up 1.1% of the sample. Sequences were obtained from sorted CD4+, CD8+, or CD8+CD57+ T cells (not recorded which) from PBMCs. The receptor set was obtained from a human donor in good health.

At least ten counts were recorded for this clonotype. V gene TRBV5-1 combines with J gene TRBJ2-1; 8 bases line up with TRBD2. In germline, CDR1 is SGHRS, CDR2 YFSETQ. With V trimmed by 4 bases and J by 2 bases, 5 bases remained unmatched. The CDR3 has 15 residues. The CDR3 is CASSGSGNTYNEQFF. CDR3 DNA: TGCGCCAGCAGCGGTAGCGGGAACACCTACAATGAGCAGTTCTTC.

The rearrangement uses TRBV20-1 and TRBJ1-5; possibly TRBD1 for D (6 bases). Looked up from germline, CDR1 is DFQATT and CDR2 is SNEGSKA (reference sequence). The CDR3 is 16 residues long. Trimming took 0 bases from V and 0 from J, leaving 12 bases between them. CDR3 amino acids: CSAREITQGSNQPQHF. CDR3 in DNA: TGCAGTGCTAGAGAAATCACACAGGGTAGCAATCAGCCCCAGCATTTT.